These 20 T cell receptor beta chains were all obtained from the same sample, sequenced in a study of blood T cell repertoires in COVID-19. The protocol was immunoSEQ multiplex PCR, while the TCRdb copy is restricted to in-frame clones and leaves out a portion. The sample includes around 180,000 clones, over 75% of them seen just once. The sequenced sample was peripheral blood. All receptors come from a person aged 65 to 79 with COVID-19, enrolled during active disease.

This clone was recorded many times. The chain carries TRBV7-9 and TRBJ1-2; unclear D gene. The V gene's germline CDR1 is SEHNR and CDR2 FQNEAQ (reference sequence). The ends were cut back, 1 base at V and 5 bases at J, with 11 bases in the middle. There are 14 residues in the CDR3. The CDR3 loop reads CASSLGSTLYGYTF. The CDR3 bases are TGTGCCAGCAGCTTAGGTTCTACCCTGTATGGCTACACCTTC. Looking up the rest from reference TRBV7-9 and TRBJ1-2 gives the full variable domain: DTGVSQNPRHKITKRGQNVTFRCDPISEHNRLYWYRQTLGQGPEFLTYFQNEAQLEKSRLLSDRFSAERPKGSFSTLEIQRTEQGDSAMYLCASSLGSTLYGYTFGSGTRLTVV.

The chain recombines TRBV20-1 with TRBJ2-5, with TRBD2 identical over 7 bases. J lost 9 bases, V lost 3 bases, and 10 bases had no gene match. The CDR3 is made up of 13 amino acids. Germline V gene lookup returns CDR1 DFQATT and CDR2 SNEGSKA (reference sequence). Here the CDR3 reads CSASKSAREAQYF. CDR3 nucleotides: TGCAGTGCTAGTAAGTCAGCTCGGGAGGCCCAGTACTTC.

The CDR3 bases are TGTGCCAGCAGCAAAGGGACAGGGGGCCAATCGGTGCGTGGCTACACCTTC. This encodes CASSKGTGGQSVRGYTF. V usage is TRBV21-1 and J usage is TRBJ1-2; TRBD1, the table's D call, was not compared with the DNA. TRBV21-1 is a listed pseudogene. This CDR3 region has 17 residues.

The chain couples TRBV5-6 to TRBJ2-7; 9 bases align to TRBD1. The junction had 8 bases not matched to a gene; V was cut back by 0 bases and J by 7 bases. The CDR3 contains 15 residues. CDR1 SGHDT and CDR2 YYEEEE come from the germline V gene. Here the CDR3 DNA reads TGTGCCAGCAGCTTGGTCCGGACAGGGGCTAGGGAGCAGTACTTC. Translating gives CASSLVRTGAREQYF.

V and J are TRBV15 and TRBJ2-3; 7 bases agree with TRBD1. The V gene end was trimmed by 5 bases and the J gene end by 1 base; junction bases not matched to a gene: 9. Germline V gene sequence: CDR1 LNHNV, CDR2 YYDKDF (reference sequence). The CDR3 extends over 16 amino acids. The CDR3 is CATSGYRGPRTDTQYF. The CDR3 DNA reads TGTGCCACCAGCGGATACAGGGGACCACGCACAGATACGCAGTATTTT.

This clone has a single count. This chain links TRBV15 with TRBJ2-5; D is perhaps TRBD2 (5 bases). Germline V lookup: CDR1 LNHNV, CDR2 YYDKDF (reference sequence). The CDR3 has 13 amino acids. Trimming took 5 bases from V and 7 from J, leaving 14 bases between them. The CDR3 DNA sequence: TGTGCCACCAGCTGGGTCGCCGGGGTGACCCAGTACTTC. Encoded protein: CATSWVAGVTQYF.

CDR3 protein: CASSTRYYGYTF. The DNA of the CDR3 is TGTGCCAGTAGTACCCGGTACTATGGCTACACCTTC. The chain combines TRBV19 with TRBJ1-2; D unresolved. The CDR3 extends over 12 amino acids. Germline CDR1 and CDR2: LNHDA and SQIVND (reference sequence). The V and J ends lost 4 bases and 3 bases respectively, with 6 bases between them. The whole variable domain, filled in from reference TRBV19 and TRBJ1-2, reads DGGITQSPKYLFRKEGQNVTLSCEQNLNHDAMYWYRQDPGQGLRLIYYSQIVNDFQKGDIAEGYSVSREKKESFPLTVTSAQKNPTAFYLCASSTRYYGYTFGSGTRLTVV.

The chain carries TRBV7-9 and TRBJ1-4, with D possibly TRBD1 on 5 matching bases. Germline V gives CDR1 SEHNR, CDR2 FQNEAQ (reference sequence). Trimming pared 0 bases from V and 13 bases from J, leaving 15 bases between. The CDR3 runs to 14 residues. CDR3 coding DNA: TGTGCCAGCAGCTTAGCGTTTTCGGGGGAGACACTGTTTTTT. Translation gives CASSLAFSGETLFF.

This clone showed up just a few times. This sequence joins TRBV5-5 and TRBJ1-2; D gene ambiguous. This CDR3 contains 12 residues. The V gene lost 1 base and the J gene lost 2 bases, with 3 bases spanning the gap. Germline CDR1 and CDR2: SGHKS and YYEKEE (reference sequence). This CDR3 is CASSLTNYGYTF. CDR3 sequence (DNA): TGTGCCAGCAGCTTGACAAACTATGGCTACACCTTC. Using reference TRBV5-5 and TRBJ1-2 for the parts outside the CDR3, the full variable domain is DAGVTQSPTHLIKTRGQQVTLRCSPISGHKSVSWYQQVLGQGPQFIFQYYEKEERGRGNFPDRFSARQFPNYSSELNVNALLLGDSALYLCASSLTNYGYTFGSGTRLTVV.

The rearrangement uses TRBV29-1 and TRBJ2-1, with D unresolved. The germline V gene has CDR1 SQVTM and CDR2 ANQGSEA. V shed 4 bases and J shed 2 bases, with 6 bases lying between them. The CDR3 runs to 12 residues. The chain's CDR3 is CSVVAPYNEQFF. The CDR3 DNA is TGCAGCGTTGTGGCACCCTACAATGAGCAGTTCTTC.

The chain combines TRBV21-1 with TRBJ1-3. TRBV21-1 counts as a pseudogene. This CDR3 spans 15 amino acids. In nucleotides, the CDR3 is TGTGCCAGCAGCAAATCGATGAGCTCTGGAAACACCATATATTTT. Translated, it gives CASSKSMSSGNTIYF.

The gene calls are TRBV6-5 and TRBJ2-3; 8 bases map to TRBD2. Germline assignment: CDR1 MNHEY and CDR2 SVGAGI. The CDR3 spans 15 residues. The V gene end was trimmed by 4 bases and the J gene end by 3 bases; junction bases not matched to a gene: 6. The DNA for the CDR3 is TGTGCCAGCAGTTTACTCGGGGGGGGTACAGATACGCAGTATTTT. Protein: CASSLLGGGTDTQYF.

This clone came up a few times. The V call is TRBV4-2, the J call TRBJ2-7, with 8 bases matching TRBD2. This CDR3 comprises 16 residues. Germline CDR1 is LGHNA and CDR2 is YNFKEQ. V gave up 1 base and J gave up 0 bases; unmatched junction bases: 5. The CDR3 DNA is TGTGCCAGCAGCCAAGCGGATAGCGGGAACTCCTACGAGCAGTACTTC. It translates to CASSQADSGNSYEQYF.

This clone was recorded once. This chain links TRBV28 with TRBJ1-2, with D possibly TRBD1 on 5 matching bases. Germline values: CDR1 MDHEN, CDR2 SYDVKM. The V end lost 7 bases, the J end lost 0 bases, and 18 bases lay between the germline ends. The CDR3 covers 16 residues. The CDR3, as DNA: TGTGCCAGCATTCTGTCCGGGGGGGGAACTAACTATGGCTACACCTTC. The encoded protein is CASILSGGGTNYGYTF.

The rearrangement joins TRBV7-9 to TRBJ1-6; 7 nucleotides line up with TRBD1. The J segment lost 5 bases and the V segment lost 5 bases, leaving 9 bases of the junction unmatched. This CDR3 comprises 16 residues. Germline CDR1 reads SEHNR; CDR2 reads FQNEAQ (reference sequence). In DNA form, the CDR3 reads TGTGCCAGCAGCGATTACCGGACAGGCGATAATTCACCCCTCCACTTT. This codes for CASSDYRTGDNSPLHF.

This chain uses TRBV18 with TRBJ1-2, with 8 bases fitting TRBD1. From germline, CDR1 is KGHSH and CDR2 LQKENI. The junction had 11 bases not matched to a gene; V was cut back by 6 bases and J by 8 bases. The CDR3 length is 14 residues. The CDR3 loop is CASSPFRGLEGYTF. The CDR3 nucleotides read TGTGCCAGCTCGCCTTTCAGGGGGCTCGAAGGCTACACCTTC.

The chain joins TRBV29-1 to TRBJ1-2; 10 bases fit TRBD1. The CDR3 has 15 amino acids. Germline loops: CDR1 SQVTM, CDR2 ANQGSEA. V lost 0 bases and J lost 7; bases outside the gene matches: 8. Here the CDR3 DNA reads TGCAGCGTTGAAGATACGAGACAGGGGGCATCTGGCTACACCTTC. Translated, it gives CSVEDTRQGASGYTF.

This clone has more than one count but fewer than ten. V and J are TRBV30 and TRBJ1-5; tentative D call: TRBD1 (6 bases). This CDR3 comprises 15 residues. V lost 3 bases, J lost 0 bases, and 12 bases lay in between. CDR1 and CDR2 (germline): GTSNPN, SVGIG (reference sequence). CDR3 coding DNA: TGTGCCTGGAGAAAGGACAGTAATAGCAATCAGCCCCAGCATTTT. Translation: CAWRKDSNSNQPQHF.

This chain connects TRBV7-6 to TRBJ1-6, with D hard to call. The CDR3 loop spans 15 amino acids. In germline, CDR1 is SGHVS, CDR2 FNYEAQ. Between the trimmed V and J ends, which lost 1 base and 1 base, there was a span of 5 bases. In DNA, the CDR3 is TGTGCCAGCAGCTTAGTAGAGTCCTATAATTCACCCCTCCACTTT. This sequence encodes CASSLVESYNSPLHF.

The chain recombines TRBV5-1 with TRBJ1-1; D unresolved. From germline, CDR1 is SGHRS and CDR2 YFSETQ. Trimming took off 0 bases at V and 7 bases at J, with 10 bases between the two ends. The CDR3 extends over 13 amino acids. The CDR3 coding sequence is TGCGCCAGCAGCTTGGCCGCACGGAGTGAAGCTTTCTTT. Translating it yields CASSLAARSEAFF. The full variable domain, its missing parts supplied by reference TRBV5-1 and TRBJ1-1, is KAGVTQTPRYLIKTRGQQVTLSCSPISGHRSVSWYQQTPGQGLQFLFEYFSETQRNKGNFPGRFSGRQFSNSRSEMNVSTLELGDSALYLCASSLAARSEAFFGQGTRLTVV.